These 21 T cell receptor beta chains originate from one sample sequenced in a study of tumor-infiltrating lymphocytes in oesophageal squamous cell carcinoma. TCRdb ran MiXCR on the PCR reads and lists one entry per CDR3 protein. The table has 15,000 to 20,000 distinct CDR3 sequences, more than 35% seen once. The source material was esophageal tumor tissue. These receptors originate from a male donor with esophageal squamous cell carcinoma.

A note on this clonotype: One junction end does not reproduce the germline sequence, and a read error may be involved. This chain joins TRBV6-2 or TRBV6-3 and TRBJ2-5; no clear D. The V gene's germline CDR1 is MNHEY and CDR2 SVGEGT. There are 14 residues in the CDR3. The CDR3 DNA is TGTGCCAGCAGTTACTCGTACACGAACACTGAAGCTTTCTTC. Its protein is CASSYSYTNTEAFF.

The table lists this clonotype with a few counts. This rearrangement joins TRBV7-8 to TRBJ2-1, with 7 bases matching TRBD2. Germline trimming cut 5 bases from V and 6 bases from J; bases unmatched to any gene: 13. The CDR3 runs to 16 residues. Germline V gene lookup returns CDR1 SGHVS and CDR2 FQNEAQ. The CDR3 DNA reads TGTGCCAGCAGCATAAGTGGCGGGAGAGCCCTCAATGAGCAGTTCTTC. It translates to CASSISGGRALNEQFF. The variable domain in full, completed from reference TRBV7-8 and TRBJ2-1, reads GAGVSQSPRYKVAKRGQDVALRCDPISGHVSLFWYQQALGQGPEFLTYFQNEAQLDKSGLPSDRFFAERPEGSVSTLKIQRTQQEDSAVYLCASSISGGRALNEQFFGPGTRLTVL.

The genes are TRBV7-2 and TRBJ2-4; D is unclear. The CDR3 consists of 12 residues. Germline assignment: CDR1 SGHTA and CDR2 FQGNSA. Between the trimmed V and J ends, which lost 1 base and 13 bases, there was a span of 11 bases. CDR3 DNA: TGTGCCAGCAGCTTAGTTTTAGCAGAGCAGTACTTC. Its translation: CASSLVLAEQYF.

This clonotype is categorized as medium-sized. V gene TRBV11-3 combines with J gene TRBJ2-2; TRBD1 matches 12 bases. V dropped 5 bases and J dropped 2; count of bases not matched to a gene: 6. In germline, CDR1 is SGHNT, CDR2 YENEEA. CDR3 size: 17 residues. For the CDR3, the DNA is TGTGCCAGCAGCAGCCGGGACAGGGGGCCAAACACCGGGGAGCTGTTTTTT. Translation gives CASSSRDRGPNTGELFF.

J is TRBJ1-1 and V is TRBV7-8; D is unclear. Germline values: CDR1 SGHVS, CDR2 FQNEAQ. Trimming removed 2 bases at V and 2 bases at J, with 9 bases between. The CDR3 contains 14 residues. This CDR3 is CASSLNWLNTEAFF. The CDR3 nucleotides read TGTGCCAGCAGCTTAAACTGGCTCAACACTGAAGCTTTCTTT. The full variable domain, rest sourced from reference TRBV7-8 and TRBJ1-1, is GAGVSQSPRYKVAKRGQDVALRCDPISGHVSLFWYQQALGQGPEFLTYFQNEAQLDKSGLPSDRFFAERPEGSVSTLKIQRTQQEDSAVYLCASSLNWLNTEAFFGQGTRLTVV.

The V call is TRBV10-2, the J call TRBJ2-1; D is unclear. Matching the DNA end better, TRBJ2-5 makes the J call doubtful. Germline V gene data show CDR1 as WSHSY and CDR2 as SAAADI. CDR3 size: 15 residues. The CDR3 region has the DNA TGCGCCAGCAAATTAGCTAGTATGAGGACCGAGACCCAGTACTTC. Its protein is CASKLASMRTETQYF.

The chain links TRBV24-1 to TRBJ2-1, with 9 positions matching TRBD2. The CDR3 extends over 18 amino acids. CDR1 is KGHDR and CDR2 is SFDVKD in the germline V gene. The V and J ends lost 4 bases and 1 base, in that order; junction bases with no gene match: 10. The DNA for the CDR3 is TGTGCCACCAGTGACCTCGGAACTAGCGGGTTATCCTACAATGAGCAGTTCTTC. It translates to CATSDLGTSGLSYNEQFF.

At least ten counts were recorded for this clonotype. The CDR3 DNA reads TGTGCCAGCAGTCCAGGACAGGGAAACACCATATATTTT. The encoded protein is CASSPGQGNTIYF. The chain employs TRBV28 and TRBJ1-3, with D perhaps matching TRBD1 (6 bases). This CDR3 has 13 amino acids. V lost 5 bases, J lost 4 bases, and 9 bases lay in between. Germline V gene lookup returns CDR1 MDHEN and CDR2 SYDVKM.

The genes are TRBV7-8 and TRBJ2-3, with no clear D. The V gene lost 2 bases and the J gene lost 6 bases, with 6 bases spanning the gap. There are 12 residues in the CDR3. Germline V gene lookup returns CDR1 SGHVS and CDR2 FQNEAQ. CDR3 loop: CASSLRVDTQYF. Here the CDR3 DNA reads TGTGCCAGCAGCTTACGGGTCGATACGCAGTATTTT.

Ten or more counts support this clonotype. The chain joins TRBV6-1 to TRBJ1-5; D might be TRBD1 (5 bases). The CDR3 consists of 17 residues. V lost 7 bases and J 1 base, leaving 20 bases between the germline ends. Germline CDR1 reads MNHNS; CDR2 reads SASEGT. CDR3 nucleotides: TGTGCCAGCACTAAGAGAGGGGAGGGGAAAAGCAATCAGCCCCAGCATTTT. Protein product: CASTKRGEGKSNQPQHF.

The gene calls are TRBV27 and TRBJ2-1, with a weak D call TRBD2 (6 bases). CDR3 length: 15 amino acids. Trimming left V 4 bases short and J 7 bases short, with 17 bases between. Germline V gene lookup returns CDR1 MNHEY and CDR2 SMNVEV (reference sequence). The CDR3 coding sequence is TGTGCCAGCAGTTCCCTTGGGACTTCTACGAATGAGCAGTTCTTC. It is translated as CASSSLGTSTNEQFF.

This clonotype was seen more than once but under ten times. The CDR3 loop reads CASSLNRDRAADTQYF. In DNA, the CDR3 is TGTGCCAGCAGCTTAAATCGGGACAGGGCGGCAGATACGCAGTATTTT. This chain joins TRBV7-6 and TRBJ2-3; 9 nucleotides match TRBD1. The CDR3 extends over 16 amino acids. With V trimmed by 2 bases and J by 4 bases, 7 bases remained unmatched. Germline CDR1 SGHVS, CDR2 FNYEAQ.

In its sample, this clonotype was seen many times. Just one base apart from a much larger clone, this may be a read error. The CDR3 DNA reads as TGTGCCAGCAGCTACCTAGCGGGGGGGCAGAGTGAGCAGTACTTC. Translating it yields CASSYLAGGQSEQYF. This chain joins TRBV7-3 and TRBJ2-1; 12 nucleotides line up with TRBD2. The J call may be incorrect, as the DNA end agrees better with TRBJ2-7. The CDR3 totals 15 residues. CDR1 SGHTA and CDR2 FQGTGA come from the germline V gene.

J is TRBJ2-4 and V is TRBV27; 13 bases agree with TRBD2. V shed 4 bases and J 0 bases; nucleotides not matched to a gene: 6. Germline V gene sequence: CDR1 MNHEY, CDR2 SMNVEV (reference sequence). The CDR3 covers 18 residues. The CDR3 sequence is CASSSTSGGILAKNIQYF. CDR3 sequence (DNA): TGTGCCAGCAGTTCGACTAGCGGGGGGATACTAGCCAAAAACATTCAGTACTTC.

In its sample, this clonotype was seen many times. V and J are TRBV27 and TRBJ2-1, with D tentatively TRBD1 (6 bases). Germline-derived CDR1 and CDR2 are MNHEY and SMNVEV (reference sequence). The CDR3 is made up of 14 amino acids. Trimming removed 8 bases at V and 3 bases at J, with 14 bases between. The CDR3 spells CASHPDRNYNEQFF. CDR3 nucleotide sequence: TGTGCCAGCCACCCCGACAGGAACTACAATGAGCAGTTCTTC.

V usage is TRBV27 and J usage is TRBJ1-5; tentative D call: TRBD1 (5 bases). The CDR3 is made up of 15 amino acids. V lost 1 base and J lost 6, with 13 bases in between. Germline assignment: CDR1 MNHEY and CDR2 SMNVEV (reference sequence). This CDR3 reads CASSLWSTGGQPQHF. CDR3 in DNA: TGTGCCAGCAGTTTATGGTCAACAGGAGGTCAGCCCCAGCATTTT.

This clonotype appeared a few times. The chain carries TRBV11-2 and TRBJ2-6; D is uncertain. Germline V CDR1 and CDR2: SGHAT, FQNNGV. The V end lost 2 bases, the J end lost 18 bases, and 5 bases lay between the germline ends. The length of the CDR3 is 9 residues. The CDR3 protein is CASSLKRTF. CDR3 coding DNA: TGTGCCAGCAGCTTAAAAAGGACTTTC.

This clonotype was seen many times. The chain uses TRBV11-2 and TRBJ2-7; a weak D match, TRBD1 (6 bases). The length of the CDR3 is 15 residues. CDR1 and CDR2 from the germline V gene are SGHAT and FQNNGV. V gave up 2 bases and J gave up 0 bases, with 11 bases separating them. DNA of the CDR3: TGTGCCAGCAGCTTAAGGGCAGGGGCCTCCTACGAGCAGTACTTC. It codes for CASSLRAGASYEQYF.

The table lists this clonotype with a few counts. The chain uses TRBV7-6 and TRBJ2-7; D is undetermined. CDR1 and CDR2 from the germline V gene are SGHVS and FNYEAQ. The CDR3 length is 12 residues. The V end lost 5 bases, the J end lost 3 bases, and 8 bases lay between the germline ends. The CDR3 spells CASSRVYYEQYF. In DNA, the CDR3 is TGTGCCAGCAGCAGAGTCTACTACGAGCAGTACTTC.

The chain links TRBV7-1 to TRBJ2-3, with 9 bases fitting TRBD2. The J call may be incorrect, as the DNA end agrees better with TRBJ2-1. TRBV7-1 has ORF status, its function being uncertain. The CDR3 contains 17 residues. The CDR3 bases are TGTGCCAGCAGCCCATTAGCGGGAGCCCATGCATACAATGAGCAGTTCTTC. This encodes CASSPLAGAHAYNEQFF.

The CDR3 DNA is TGTGCCAGCAGTCCCGCGGGGTACGGAAGCATTCAGTACTTC. Translation: CASSPAGYGSIQYF. The V call is TRBV12-3 or TRBV12-4, the J call TRBJ2-4; possible D gene TRBD2, 6 bases. Deletions cut 5 bases from V and 9 bases from J, with 17 bases between. The CDR3 loop spans 14 amino acids.